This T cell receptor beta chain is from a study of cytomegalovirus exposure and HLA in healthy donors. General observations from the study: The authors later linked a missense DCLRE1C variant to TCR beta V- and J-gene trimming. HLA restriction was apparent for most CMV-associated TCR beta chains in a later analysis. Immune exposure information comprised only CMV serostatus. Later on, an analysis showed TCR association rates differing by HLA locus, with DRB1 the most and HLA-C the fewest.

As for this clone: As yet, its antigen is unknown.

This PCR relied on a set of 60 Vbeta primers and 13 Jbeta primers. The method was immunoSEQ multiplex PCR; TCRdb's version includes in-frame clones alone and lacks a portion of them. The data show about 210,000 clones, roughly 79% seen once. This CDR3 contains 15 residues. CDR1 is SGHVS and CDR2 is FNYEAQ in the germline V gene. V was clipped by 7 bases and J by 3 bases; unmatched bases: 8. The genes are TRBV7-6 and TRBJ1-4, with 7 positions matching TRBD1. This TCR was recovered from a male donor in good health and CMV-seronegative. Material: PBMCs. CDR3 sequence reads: CASTMVGQPNEKLFF. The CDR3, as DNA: TGTGCCAGCACCATGGTGGGACAGCCTAATGAAAAACTGTTTTTT.